This entry lists 19 T cell receptor beta chains sequenced from one sample in a study of T cell repertoires in cytomegalovirus infection. MiXCR was run by TCRdb on the reads, yielding one entry per CDR3 protein. Of about 460,000 distinct CDR3 sequences listed, approximately 10% are singletons. Source material: PBMCs. These TCRs come from a human donor in good health (CMV status not recorded). Some clones in this sample may be carry-over from other donors' samples.

The chain combines TRBV29-1 with TRBJ1-1, with TRBD1 matching over 8 bases. The trim removed 8 bases at V and 6 bases at J, leaving 14 bases unmatched. CDR1 and CDR2 from the germline V gene are SQVTM and ANQGSEA. The CDR3 sequence is 14 residues long. CDR3 coding DNA: TGCAGCCTCACTGGTGGGACAGGACTCGCTGAAGCTTTCTTT. Encoded protein: CSLTGGTGLAEAFF.

This clonotype was counted only a few times. V is TRBV29-1 and J is TRBJ2-6; the D is unclear. Germline loops: CDR1 SQVTM, CDR2 ANQGSEA. V was clipped by 7 bases and J by 2 bases, with 12 bases between them. The CDR3 length is 14 residues. This chain's CDR3 is CSAQDPTGANVLTF. For the CDR3, the DNA is TGCAGCGCCCAAGACCCTACTGGGGCCAACGTCCTGACTTTC.

This chain uses TRBV19 with TRBJ2-3; D might be TRBD1 (5 bases). The CDR3 loop spans 12 amino acids. V was cut by 3 bases and J by 8 bases, with 9 bases left in between. The germline V gene has CDR1 LNHDA and CDR2 SQIVND (reference sequence). The DNA of the CDR3 is TGTGCCAGTAGTATGAGCAGGGCTACGCAGTATTTT. Protein: CASSMSRATQYF.

This clonotype was counted between two and nine times. This chain connects TRBV10-3 to TRBJ2-1; 7 bases are shared with TRBD1. The CDR3 spans 14 residues. Germline V gene lookup returns CDR1 ENHRY and CDR2 SYGVKD. V was clipped by 3 bases and J by 8 bases; unmatched bases: 7. For the CDR3, the DNA is TGTGCCATCAGTGATCGGGTAGGGGGCCATGAGCAGTTCTTC. This translates into CAISDRVGGHEQFF.

A few counts support this clonotype. The chain is built from TRBV29-1 and TRBJ1-2, with D unclear. The CDR3 has 12 residues. The germline V and J ends were trimmed by 7 bases and 5 bases, with 14 bases remaining between them. Germline V gene sequence: CDR1 SQVTM, CDR2 ANQGSEA. The DNA of the CDR3 is TGCAGCGCCTTAGACTCGAGTTATGGCTACACCTTC. Translation: CSALDSSYGYTF. The full variable domain, its missing parts supplied by reference TRBV29-1 and TRBJ1-2, is SAVISQKPSRDICQRGTSLTIQCQVDSQVTMMFWYRQQPGQSLTLIATANQGSEATYESGFVIDKFPISRPNLTFSTLTVSNMSPEDSSIYLCSALDSSYGYTFGSGTRLTVV.

V is TRBV10-3 and J is TRBJ1-1; D may be TRBD1 (5 bases). V lost 6 bases, J lost 12 bases, and 17 bases lay in between. The CDR3 is 12 residues long. Germline assignment: CDR1 ENHRY and CDR2 SYGVKD. The CDR3 region has the DNA TGTGCCATCAGGGCGGAGGGACCCATTTCTTTCTTT. Translation gives CAIRAEGPISFF.

This clonotype has at least ten counts. One end of the junction does not line up with germline, which may come from a read error. The V and J genes are TRBV12-3 or TRBV12-4 and TRBJ1-1; D is perhaps TRBD1 (5 bases). The CDR3 totals 13 residues. This CDR3 reads CASSLVGATEAFF. The CDR3 DNA sequence: TGTGCCAGCAGCTTAGTAGGGGCCACTGAAGCTTTCTTT.

CDR3 region: CASRSIARDRANTEAFF. CDR3 sequence (DNA): TGTGCCAGCAGATCGATCGCTCGGGACAGGGCTAACACTGAAGCTTTCTTT. The genes are TRBV11-2 and TRBJ1-1; 9 bases are shared with TRBD1. CDR1 and CDR2 (germline): SGHAT, FQNNGV. This CDR3 is built from 17 residues. J was trimmed by 2 bases and V by 6 bases; bases with no gene match: 13.

This clonotype was recorded many times. The chain combines TRBV7-6 with TRBJ1-4; D gene uncertain. The CDR3 is made up of 15 amino acids. Germline CDR1 is SGHVS and CDR2 is FNYEAQ. The V and J ends lost 1 base and 3 bases respectively, with 9 bases between them. The CDR3 region has the DNA TGTGCCAGCAGCTTAGGAAGATCACCTAATGAAAAACTGTTTTTT. Its translation is CASSLGRSPNEKLFF.

This clonotype appeared many times. The rearrangement joins TRBV3-1 to TRBJ2-7; D may be TRBD2 (6 bases). The CDR3 has 13 residues. V was cut by 3 bases and J by 6 bases, with 12 bases left in between. Germline V gene sequence: CDR1 LGHDT, CDR2 YNNKEL (reference sequence). CDR3 region: CASSQLGGGEQYF. CDR3 sequence (DNA): TGTGCCAGCAGCCAGCTGGGGGGAGGCGAGCAGTACTTC.

At least ten counts were recorded for this clonotype. V gene TRBV13 combines with J gene TRBJ2-4; no clear D. The CDR3 contains 13 residues. From germline, CDR1 is PRHDT and CDR2 FYEKMQ (reference sequence). Trimming took 1 base from V and 5 from J, leaving 6 bases between them. The CDR3 reads CASSLVFQNIQYF. The CDR3 bases are TGTGCCAGCAGCTTAGTTTTTCAAAACATTCAGTACTTC.

The chain has TRBV2 and TRBJ1-1; 7 nucleotides match TRBD1. Germline values: CDR1 SNHLY, CDR2 FYNNEI. This CDR3 is 14 amino acids long. Losses at the gene ends were 0 bases for V and 6 bases for J; bases not matched to a gene: 4. The CDR3 nucleotides are TGTGCCAGCAGTGAAGCAGGGGGCGATTCTGAAGCTTTCTTT. As protein: CASSEAGGDSEAFF.

The chain carries TRBV5-6 and TRBJ2-1; weak D call: TRBD2 (5 bases). CDR1 SGHDT and CDR2 YYEEEE come from the germline V gene. The CDR3 extends over 14 amino acids. The V and J ends lost 2 bases and 5 bases respectively, with 11 bases between them. In DNA, the CDR3 is TGTGCCAGCAGCTTACCGGGATACAACAATGAGCAGTTCTTC. This sequence encodes CASSLPGYNNEQFF.

This chain connects TRBV6-5 to TRBJ2-6, with a weak D call TRBD2 (5 bases). The V and J ends lost 5 bases and 2 bases respectively, with 22 bases between them. CDR1 and CDR2 from the germline V gene are MNHEY and SVGAGI. The CDR3 totals 19 residues. CDR3 sequence reads: CASSHIVLAAVPGANVLTF. CDR3 bases: TGTGCCAGCAGTCACATCGTTCTAGCCGCTGTCCCTGGGGCCAACGTCCTGACTTTC.

In this sample, this clonotype turned up many times. The chain carries TRBV4-1 and TRBJ2-1, with a weak D call TRBD1 (6 bases). V was clipped by 4 bases and J by 7 bases, with 11 bases between them. CDR3 length equals 13 residues. Germline V gene lookup returns CDR1 MGHRA and CDR2 YSYEKL. This CDR3 reads CASSRGQSNEQFF. The CDR3 region has the DNA TGCGCCAGCAGCCGGGGACAATCTAATGAGCAGTTCTTC.

Many counts were recorded for this clonotype. This chain uses TRBV7-9 with TRBJ1-4; TRBD1 agrees at 10 bases. The CDR3 contains 14 residues. In germline, CDR1 is SEHNR, CDR2 FQNEAQ (reference sequence). V shed 4 bases, J shed 5 bases, and the junction held 1 base outside the gene matches. Here the CDR3 DNA reads TGTGCCAGCAGCTCGGGACAGGGGAATGAAAAACTGTTTTTT. Translated: CASSSGQGNEKLFF.

This clonotype has a handful of counts. The V gene is TRBV19, the J gene TRBJ1-5, with TRBD1 matching over 7 bases. This CDR3 comprises 15 residues. V lost 5 bases, J lost 7 bases, and 11 bases stayed unmatched. Germline-derived CDR1 and CDR2 are LNHDA and SQIVND (reference sequence). This CDR3 is CASSSGQSVGQPQHF. Written as DNA, the CDR3 is TGTGCCAGTAGTTCGGGACAGAGCGTCGGGCAGCCCCAGCATTTT.

This clonotype was counted between two and nine times. The chain couples TRBV5-1 to TRBJ2-1; D is possibly TRBD2 (6 bases). This CDR3 contains 15 residues. Germline values: CDR1 SGHRS, CDR2 YFSETQ. V was cut by 4 bases and J by 9 bases, with 20 bases left in between. Here the CDR3 DNA reads TGCGCCAGCAGCCTGGAGGGCCGCCCGGGGACTGAGCAGTTCTTC. This gives the protein CASSLEGRPGTEQFF.

This clonotype was recorded many times. The chain recombines TRBV28 with TRBJ2-7, with 9 positions matching TRBD1. Germline trimming cut 6 bases from V and 2 bases from J; bases unmatched to any gene: 5. Germline CDR1 and CDR2: MDHEN and SYDVKM. This CDR3 region has 14 residues. The CDR3 loop is CASRGQGPTYEQYF. CDR3 DNA: TGTGCCAGCAGGGGACAGGGACCAACCTACGAGCAGTACTTC.